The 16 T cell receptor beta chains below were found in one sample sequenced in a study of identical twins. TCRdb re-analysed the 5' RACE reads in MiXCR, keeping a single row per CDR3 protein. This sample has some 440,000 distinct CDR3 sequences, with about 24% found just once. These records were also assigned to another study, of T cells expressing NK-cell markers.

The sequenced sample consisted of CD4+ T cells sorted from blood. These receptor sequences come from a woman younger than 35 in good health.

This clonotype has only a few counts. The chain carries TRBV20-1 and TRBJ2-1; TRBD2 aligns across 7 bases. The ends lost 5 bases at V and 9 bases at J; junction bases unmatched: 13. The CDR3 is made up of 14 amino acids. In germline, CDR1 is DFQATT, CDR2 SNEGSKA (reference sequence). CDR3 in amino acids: CSAHRTSRGGEQFF. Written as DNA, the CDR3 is TGCAGTGCTCATAGGACTAGTAGGGGAGGTGAGCAGTTCTTC.

Written as DNA, the CDR3 is TGTGCCAGCAGTCCTTACTACAGCGGGAGGGGTCGGTACGAGCAGTACTTC. It encodes CASSPYYSGRGRYEQYF. This sequence joins TRBV14 and TRBJ2-7; 10 bases align to TRBD2. V lost 6 bases, J lost 4 bases, and 15 bases stayed unmatched. The CDR3 is 17 amino acids. Germline V gene data show CDR1 as SGHDN and CDR2 as FVKESK. The full variable domain, in which reference TRBV14 and TRBJ2-7 provide the parts outside the CDR3, is EAGVTQFPSHSVIEKGQTVTLRCDPISGHDNLYWYRRVMGKEIKFLLHFVKESKQDESGMPNNRFLAERTGGTYSTLKVQPAELEDSGVYFCASSPYYSGRGRYEQYFGPGTRLTVT.

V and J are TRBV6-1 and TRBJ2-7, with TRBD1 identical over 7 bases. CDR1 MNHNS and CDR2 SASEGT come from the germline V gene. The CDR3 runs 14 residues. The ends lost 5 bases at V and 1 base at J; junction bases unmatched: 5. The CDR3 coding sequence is TGTGCCAGCAGTAGACAGGGCAAATCCTACGAGCAGTACTTC. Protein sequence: CASSRQGKSYEQYF.

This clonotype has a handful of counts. The CDR3 coding sequence is TGCAGTGCTAGGAACGCGGATACGCAGTATTTT. It translates to CSARNADTQYF. This rearrangement joins TRBV20-1 to TRBJ2-3; D uncertain. The V end was cut by 3 bases, the J end by 6 bases, with 7 bases between. CDR1 DFQATT and CDR2 SNEGSKA come from the germline V gene (reference sequence). CDR3 length equals 11 residues.

As DNA, the CDR3 is TGTGCCAGCAGTTATTTCTACGAGCAGTACTTC. Encoded protein: CASSYFYEQYF. This sequence joins TRBV6-2 or TRBV6-3 and TRBJ2-7; no clear D gene. Germline V lookup: CDR1 MNHEY, CDR2 SVGEGT. The V and J ends lost 3 bases and 3 bases respectively, with 3 bases between them. The CDR3 sequence is 11 residues long.

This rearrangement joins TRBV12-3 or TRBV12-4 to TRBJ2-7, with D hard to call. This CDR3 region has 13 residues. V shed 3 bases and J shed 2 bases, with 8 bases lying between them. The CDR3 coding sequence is TGTGCCAGCAGTTTTAGCAGAGCCTACGAGCAGTACTTC. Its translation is CASSFSRAYEQYF.

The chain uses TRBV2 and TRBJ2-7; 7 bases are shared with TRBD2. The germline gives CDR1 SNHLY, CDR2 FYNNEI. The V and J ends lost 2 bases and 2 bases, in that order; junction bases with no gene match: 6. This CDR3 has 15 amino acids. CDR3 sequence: CASSEFGGRPYEQYF. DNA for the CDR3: TGTGCCAGCAGTGAATTTGGCGGGAGACCCTACGAGCAGTACTTC.

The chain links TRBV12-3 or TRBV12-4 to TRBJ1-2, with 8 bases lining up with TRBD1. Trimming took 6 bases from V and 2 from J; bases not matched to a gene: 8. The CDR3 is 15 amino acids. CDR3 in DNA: TGTGCCAGCAGCTTCGGGACAGGTCTAAACTATGGCTACACCTTC. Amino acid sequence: CASSFGTGLNYGYTF.

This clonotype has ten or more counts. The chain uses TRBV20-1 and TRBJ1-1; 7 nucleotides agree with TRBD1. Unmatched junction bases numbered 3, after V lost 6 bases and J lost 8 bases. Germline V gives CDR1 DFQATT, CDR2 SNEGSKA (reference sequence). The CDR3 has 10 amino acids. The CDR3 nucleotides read TGCAGTGCGTTACAGGGGGAAGCTTTCTTT. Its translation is CSALQGEAFF.

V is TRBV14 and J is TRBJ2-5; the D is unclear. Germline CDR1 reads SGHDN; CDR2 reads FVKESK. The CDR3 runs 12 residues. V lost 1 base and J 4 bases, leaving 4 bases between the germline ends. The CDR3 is CASSQGPETQYF. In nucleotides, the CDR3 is TGTGCCAGCAGCCAAGGGCCAGAGACCCAGTACTTC.

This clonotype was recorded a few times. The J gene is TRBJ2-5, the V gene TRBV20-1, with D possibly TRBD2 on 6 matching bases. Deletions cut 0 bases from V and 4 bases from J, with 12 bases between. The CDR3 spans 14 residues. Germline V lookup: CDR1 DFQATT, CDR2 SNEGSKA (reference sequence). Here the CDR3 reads CSARDLGLGETQYF. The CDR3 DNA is TGCAGTGCTAGAGATCTGGGACTGGGAGAGACCCAGTACTTC.

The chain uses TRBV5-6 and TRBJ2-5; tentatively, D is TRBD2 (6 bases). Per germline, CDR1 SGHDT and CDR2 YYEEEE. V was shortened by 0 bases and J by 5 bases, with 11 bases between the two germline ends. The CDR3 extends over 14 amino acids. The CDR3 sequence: CASSLAAGRETQYF. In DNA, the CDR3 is TGTGCCAGCAGCTTGGCCGCAGGGAGGGAGACCCAGTACTTC.

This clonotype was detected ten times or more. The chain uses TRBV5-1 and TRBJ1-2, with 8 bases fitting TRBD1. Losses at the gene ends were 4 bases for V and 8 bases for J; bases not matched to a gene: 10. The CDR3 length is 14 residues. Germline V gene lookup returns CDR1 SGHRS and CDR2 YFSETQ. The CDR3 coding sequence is TGCGCCAGCAGCGCAGACAGGGGAGACCTCGGCTACACCTTC. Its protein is CASSADRGDLGYTF.

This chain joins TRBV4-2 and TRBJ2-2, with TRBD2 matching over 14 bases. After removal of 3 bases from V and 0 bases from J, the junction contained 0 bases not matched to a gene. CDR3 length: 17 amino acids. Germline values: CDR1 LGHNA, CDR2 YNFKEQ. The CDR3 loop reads CASSQGLAGANTGELFF. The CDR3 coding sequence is TGTGCCAGCAGCCAGGGACTAGCGGGGGCGAACACCGGGGAGCTGTTTTTT.

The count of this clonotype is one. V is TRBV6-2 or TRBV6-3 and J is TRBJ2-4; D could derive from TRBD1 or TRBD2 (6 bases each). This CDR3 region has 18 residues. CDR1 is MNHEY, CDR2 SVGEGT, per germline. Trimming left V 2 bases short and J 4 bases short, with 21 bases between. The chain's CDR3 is CASSYPGRGGSTKNIQYF. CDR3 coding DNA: TGTGCCAGCAGTTACCCAGGACGAGGGGGGAGCACAAAAAACATTCAGTACTTC.

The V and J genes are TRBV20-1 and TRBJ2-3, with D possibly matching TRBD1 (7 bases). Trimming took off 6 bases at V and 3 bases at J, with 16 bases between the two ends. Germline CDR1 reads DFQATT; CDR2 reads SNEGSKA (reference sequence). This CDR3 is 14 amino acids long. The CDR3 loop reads CSAARGRETDTQYF. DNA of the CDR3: TGCAGTGCCGCGAGGGGGCGGGAAACAGATACGCAGTATTTT.